This T cell receptor (beta chain) was found in a study of cytomegalovirus exposure and HLA in healthy donors. On the study more broadly: Samples from HLA-typed donors yielded approximately 88 million unique TCRs in an early data release.

PCR employed 60 Vbeta and 13 Jbeta primers. Assay used: immunoSEQ multiplex PCR; TCRdb lists only in-frame clones, some missing. The data hold 160,000 or so clones, with over 80% observed a single time. Worth noting for this clone: Its antigen is still unknown.

Germline V gives CDR1 SEHNR, CDR2 FQNEAQ (reference sequence). The CDR3 runs 14 residues. The V gene end was trimmed by 6 bases and the J gene end by 3 bases; junction bases not matched to a gene: 6. Study findings and constraints: Presence/absence analyses rested on an assumption that sequencing depth was roughly uniform across donors.

Sequencing input: PBMCs. This clonotype was sampled from a man aged 50 or older in good health and CMV-seropositive. V is TRBV7-9 and J is TRBJ1-1; 8 bases are shared with TRBD1. DNA for the CDR3: TGTGCCAGCAGTAGACAGGGGTCCTACACTGAAGCTTTCTTT. Residues: CASSRQGSYTEAFF.